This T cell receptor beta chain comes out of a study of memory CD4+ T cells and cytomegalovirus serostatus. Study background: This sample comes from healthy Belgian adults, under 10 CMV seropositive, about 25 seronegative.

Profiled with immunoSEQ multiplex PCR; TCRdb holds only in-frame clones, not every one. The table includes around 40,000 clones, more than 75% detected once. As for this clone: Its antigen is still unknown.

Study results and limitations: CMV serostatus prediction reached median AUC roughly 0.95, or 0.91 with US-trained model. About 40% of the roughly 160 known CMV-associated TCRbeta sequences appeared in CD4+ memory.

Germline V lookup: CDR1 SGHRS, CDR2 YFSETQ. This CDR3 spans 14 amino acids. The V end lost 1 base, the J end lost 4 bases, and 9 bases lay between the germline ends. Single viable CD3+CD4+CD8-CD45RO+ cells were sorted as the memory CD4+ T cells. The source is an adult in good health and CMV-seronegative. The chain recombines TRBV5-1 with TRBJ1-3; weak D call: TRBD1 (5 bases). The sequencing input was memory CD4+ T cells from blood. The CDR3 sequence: CASSLPGDGNTIYF. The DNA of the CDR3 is TGCGCCAGCAGCTTGCCCGGGGACGGAAACACCATATATTTT.